This TCR beta chain was sequenced in a study of shared clonotypes between healthy human individuals. Study-wide background: The composition of the donors was a couple of women and three men aged 18 to 49. Findings and limits, study-wide: Clonotype sharing among the donors was expected to vary with sequencing depth.

In regard to this clone: Antigen unknown.

This CDR3 spans 15 amino acids. In germline, CDR1 is LNHNV, CDR2 YYDKDF (reference sequence). Deletions cut 3 bases from V and 4 bases from J, with 14 bases between. Assay used: immunoSEQ multiplex PCR; TCRdb lists only in-frame clones, some missing. The table records some 700,000 clones, around 90% of them present only once. This clonotype was obtained from a man between 18 and 29 years old in good health. Some clones in this sample may be carry-over from other donors' samples. This sequence joins TRBV15 and TRBJ2-3; perhaps TRBD1 as D (6 bases). Sequencing was done on a sample of memory CD8+ T cells from PBMCs. The subset: CD45RO+ cells pooled with CCR7-negative TemRA cells. The CDR3 DNA is TGTGCCACCAGCAGCGCAGGGGCCGTAGCAGATACGCAGTATTTT. Translation: CATSSAGAVADTQYF.